This T cell receptor (beta chain) was identified during a study of identical twins. Overall study findings and caveats: In monozygotic twins, models underestimated the sharing of out-of-frame TCR alpha.

On this clonotype itself: The antigen remains unidentified.

TCRdb itself ran the 5' RACE reads through MiXCR, one entry per CDR3 protein. Of a few hundred thousand distinct CDR3 sequences in the sample, approximately 13% were seen once. Germline CDR1 SGHDT, CDR2 YYEEEE. CDR3 length: 15 amino acids. V lost 4 bases and J lost 5, with 19 bases in between. The sample also formed part of further work on yellow fever vaccine responses in identical twins.

This TCR was sampled from a young woman in good health. The sequenced sample was CD8+ T cells sorted from blood. The chain combines TRBV5-6 with TRBJ2-7, with a possible D match to TRBD2 (7 bases). CDR3: CASSPRWGGVDEQYF. In nucleotides, the CDR3 is TGTGCCAGCAGCCCCCGGTGGGGGGGCGTCGACGAGCAGTACTTC.